This T cell receptor (beta chain) was captured by sequencing in a study of blood T cell repertoires in COVID-19. Trimming cost V 4 bases and J 0 bases; bases outside gene matches: 7. This CDR3 contains 16 residues. Germline V lookup: CDR1 LNHDA, CDR2 SQIVND (reference sequence). In the original processing: Estimation of nucleated cell counts relied on the amplification of reference gene primers. This table comes from immunoSEQ multiplex PCR, and its TCRdb copy is limited to in-frame clones, with some not included. That table is the source of V, J and clone size, and D and trimming were worked out from the DNA. The sample contains about 90,000 clones, roughly four fifths of which appear only once.

The rearrangement joins TRBV19 to TRBJ2-7; the match to TRBD1 covers 9 bases. The TCR sequence derives from a human donor in a cohort sampled during active COVID-19. Input material: peripheral blood. CDR3 loop: CASSRGQGWSSYEQYF. As DNA, the CDR3 is TGTGCCAGTAGTAGGGGACAGGGATGGAGCTCCTACGAGCAGTACTTC.